This TCR beta chain originates from a study of shared clonotypes between healthy human individuals. Study results and limitations: In having few donors, the study represented limited genetic and exposure-history diversity.

At the deep level, the assay was run. Ten immunoSEQ deep assay plates were used by the authors to sequence unsorted PBMC DNA. The method was immunoSEQ multiplex PCR; TCRdb's version includes in-frame clones alone and lacks a portion of them. The table shows about half a million clones, with about 85% occurring only once. Turning to this clone: Antigen specificity is unknown.

The germline CDR1 and CDR2 sequences are LGHNA and YNFKEQ. The CDR3 is made up of 11 amino acids. There were only Caucasian adults among the donors, and all lived in Nashville, Tennessee. The source is a woman in her thirties or forties in good health. Some clones in this sample may be carry-over from other donors' samples. The V call is TRBV4-2, the J call TRBJ2-5; D gene uncertain. The DNA end is a closer match to TRBJ2-7, so the J assignment may be wrong. Sequenced sample: PBMCs. The CDR3 here is CASSRSYEQYF. Here the CDR3 DNA reads TGTGCCAGCAGCCGATCCTACGAGCAGTACTTC.